Following are 14 T cell receptor beta chains from one sample sequenced in a study of naive and memory T cell subsets. Both TRBC1 and TRBC2 were covered by a beta constant-region primer of two equimolar oligonucleotides. TCRdb fed the UMI-ligation and nested PCR reads into MiXCR, producing one record per CDR3 protein. The profile shows 4,500 or so distinct CDR3 sequences, around 7.8% of them singletons. The sequenced sample was CD4+ TEMRA cells from blood. As for subset: effector memory re-expressing CD45RA, CD45RA+ CD27-. Receptors were obtained from a human donor in good health.

This clonotype was detected ten times or more. The chain is built from TRBV6-2 or TRBV6-3 and TRBJ2-3; D possibly corresponds to TRBD1 (6 bases). CDR3 length equals 14 residues. V was clipped by 8 bases and J by 4 bases, with 16 bases between them. Germline V gives CDR1 MNHEY, CDR2 SVGEGT. The CDR3 DNA reads as TGTGCCAGCGTCAGCAGGGGCGGGCCAGATACGCAGTATTTT. Protein: CASVSRGGPDTQYF.

This clonotype is deemed medium-sized (0.01 to 0.1%). The chain links TRBV5-5 to TRBJ2-2; the D call may be TRBD1 or TRBD2 (5 bases each). Germline CDR1 and CDR2: SGHKS and YYEKEE (reference sequence). With 2 bases removed from V and 0 bases from J, the gap between germline ends came to 11 bases. The CDR3 loop spans 16 amino acids. The CDR3 region has the DNA TGTGCCAGCAGCTTCCAAGAGGGGTCGAACACCGGGGAGCTGTTTTTT. Translated, it gives CASSFQEGSNTGELFF.

This clonotype was recorded many times. The chain joins TRBV6-2 or TRBV6-3 to TRBJ2-7, with 9 bases lining up with TRBD1. The CDR3 consists of 15 residues. The V segment lost 6 bases and the J segment 7 bases; nucleotides outside the gene matches: 13. Germline loops: CDR1 MNHEY, CDR2 SVGEGT. The CDR3 spells CASRDDGTGYREQYF. The CDR3 bases are TGTGCCAGCAGAGACGATGGGACAGGGTATCGGGAGCAGTACTTC.

This clonotype was counted at least ten times. This chain connects TRBV20-1 to TRBJ2-5; D is unresolved. The CDR3 is 12 residues long. From germline, CDR1 is DFQATT and CDR2 SNEGSKA (reference sequence). For the CDR3, the DNA is TGCGGAGTGGGTCTCCTCCAAGAGACCCAGTACTTC. The encoded protein is CGVGLLQETQYF.

This clonotype was seen at least ten times. The rearrangement links TRBV11-2 to TRBJ1-3, with TRBD1 as a possible D gene (6 bases). CDR1 and CDR2 (germline): SGHAT, FQNNGV. The V end lost 5 bases, the J end lost 0 bases, and 14 bases lay between the germline ends. This CDR3 is built from 16 residues. CDR3 region: CASSPLTGLSGNTIYF. CDR3 nucleotides: TGTGCCAGCAGCCCCTTGACAGGACTCTCTGGAAACACCATATATTTT.

This clonotype has a handful of counts. This chain's CDR3 is CASRDLAGVREQYF. In nucleotides, the CDR3 is TGTGCCAGCAGAGATCTAGCGGGAGTACGGGAGCAGTACTTC. The rearrangement uses TRBV27 and TRBJ2-7; 10 bases are shared with TRBD2. This CDR3 has 14 amino acids. Germline assignment: CDR1 MNHEY and CDR2 SMNVEV (reference sequence). V shed 6 bases, J shed 7 bases, and the junction held 9 bases outside the gene matches.

Many counts were recorded for this clonotype. The chain uses TRBV5-1 and TRBJ2-4, with TRBD2 as a possible D gene (6 bases). V was cut by 2 bases and J by 0 bases, with 12 bases left in between. The CDR3 loop spans 16 amino acids. In germline, CDR1 is SGHRS, CDR2 YFSETQ. For the CDR3, the DNA is TGCGCCAGCAGCTTTGGTAGCGGAATAGCCAAAAACATTCAGTACTTC. This encodes CASSFGSGIAKNIQYF.

This clonotype was seen more than once but under ten times. V and J are TRBV6-2 or TRBV6-3 and TRBJ1-1, with D possibly being TRBD1 (6 bases). The CDR3 loop spans 14 amino acids. Germline V lookup: CDR1 MNHEY, CDR2 SVGEGT. V lost 7 bases and J lost 4, with 16 bases in between. The DNA for the CDR3 is TGTGCCAGCACCTCGGTGGACAGCGTCACTGAAGCTTTCTTT. Its translation is CASTSVDSVTEAFF.

This clonotype was detected ten times or more. This chain connects TRBV15 to TRBJ2-1; 9 nucleotides match TRBD2. Germline V gene lookup returns CDR1 LNHNV and CDR2 YYDKDF (reference sequence). V lost 4 bases, J lost 7 bases, and 11 bases stayed unmatched. The CDR3 totals 16 residues. CDR3 sequence reads: CATSTGTSGRTNEQFF. CDR3 bases: TGTGCCACCAGCACTGGAACCAGCGGGAGGACGAATGAGCAGTTCTTC.

In this sample, this clonotype turned up many times. The chain uses TRBV2 and TRBJ2-3; 8 bases map to TRBD2. CDR3 length equals 17 residues. Germline V lookup: CDR1 SNHLY, CDR2 FYNNEI. Trimming cost V 2 bases and J 2 bases; bases outside gene matches: 9. The CDR3 protein is CASSERLRGDFTDTQYF. The CDR3 DNA reads TGTGCCAGCAGTGAAAGATTGCGGGGGGACTTCACAGATACGCAGTATTTT.

This clonotype was observed a handful of times. The gene calls are TRBV4-2 and TRBJ2-1; 11 nucleotides align to TRBD2. V was pared by 1 base and J by 6 bases, with 5 bases of the junction left unmatched. Germline CDR1 LGHNA, CDR2 YNFKEQ. The CDR3 has 16 amino acids. The DNA for the CDR3 is TGTGCCAGCAGCCAAGGTAGCGGGAGGGCCCTCAATGAGCAGTTCTTC. Translation: CASSQGSGRALNEQFF.

This clonotype was recorded many times. The V gene is TRBV20-1, the J gene TRBJ2-7; possibly TRBD2 for D (7 bases). The CDR3 sequence is 15 residues long. The ends were cut back, 5 bases at V and 7 bases at J, with 24 bases in the middle. The germline V gene encodes CDR1 DFQATT and CDR2 SNEGSKA (reference sequence). The CDR3 loop reads CSAHLPGGGLGEQYF. The CDR3 region has the DNA TGCAGTGCTCACCTCCCGGGGGGCGGTTTGGGGGAGCAGTACTTC.

On this clonotype: The conserved closing phenylalanine or tryptophan is absent in this CDR3, likely reflecting a read error. It is unclear where the CDR3 begins or ends on the DNA, so no DNA is shown, and the CDR3 is as TCRdb lists it. The V gene is TRBV5-1, the J gene TRBJ1-1; the D call of TRBD1 is as the table states it, not checked on the DNA. Both ends counted, the CDR3 spans 15 residues. Germline V gives CDR1 SGHRS, CDR2 YFSETQ. The CDR3 spells CASSLVGGTNTEAGC.

This clonotype was recorded a few times. The V gene is TRBV28, the J gene TRBJ2-2, with D unresolved. The CDR3 consists of 14 residues. Germline V lookup: CDR1 MDHEN, CDR2 SYDVKM. With 7 bases removed from V and 4 bases from J, the gap between germline ends came to 13 bases. Here the CDR3 DNA reads TGTGCCAGCACCATGACACTTGCCACCGGGGAGCTGTTTTTT. This gives the protein CASTMTLATGELFF.